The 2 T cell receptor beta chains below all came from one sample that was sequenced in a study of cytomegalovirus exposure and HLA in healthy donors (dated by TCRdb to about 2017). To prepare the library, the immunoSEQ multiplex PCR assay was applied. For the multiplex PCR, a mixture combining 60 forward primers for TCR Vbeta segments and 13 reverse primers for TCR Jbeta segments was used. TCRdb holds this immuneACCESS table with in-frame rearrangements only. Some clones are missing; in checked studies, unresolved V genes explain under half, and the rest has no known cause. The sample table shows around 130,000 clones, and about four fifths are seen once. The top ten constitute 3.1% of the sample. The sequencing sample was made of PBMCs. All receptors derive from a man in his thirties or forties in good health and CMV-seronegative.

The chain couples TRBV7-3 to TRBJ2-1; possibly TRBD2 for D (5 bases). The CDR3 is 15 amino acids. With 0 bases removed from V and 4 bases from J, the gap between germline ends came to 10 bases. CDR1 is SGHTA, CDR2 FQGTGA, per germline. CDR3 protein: CASSLTATTYNEQFF. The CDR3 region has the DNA TGTGCCAGCAGCTTAACTGCGACTACGTACAATGAGCAGTTCTTC.

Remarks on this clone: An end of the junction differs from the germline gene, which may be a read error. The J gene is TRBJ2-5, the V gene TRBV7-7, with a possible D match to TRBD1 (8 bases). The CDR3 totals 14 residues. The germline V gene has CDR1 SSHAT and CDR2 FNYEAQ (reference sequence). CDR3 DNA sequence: TGTGCTAGCAGCCCAAACAGGGGGGGGGAGACCCAGTACTTC. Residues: CASSPNRGGETQYF.